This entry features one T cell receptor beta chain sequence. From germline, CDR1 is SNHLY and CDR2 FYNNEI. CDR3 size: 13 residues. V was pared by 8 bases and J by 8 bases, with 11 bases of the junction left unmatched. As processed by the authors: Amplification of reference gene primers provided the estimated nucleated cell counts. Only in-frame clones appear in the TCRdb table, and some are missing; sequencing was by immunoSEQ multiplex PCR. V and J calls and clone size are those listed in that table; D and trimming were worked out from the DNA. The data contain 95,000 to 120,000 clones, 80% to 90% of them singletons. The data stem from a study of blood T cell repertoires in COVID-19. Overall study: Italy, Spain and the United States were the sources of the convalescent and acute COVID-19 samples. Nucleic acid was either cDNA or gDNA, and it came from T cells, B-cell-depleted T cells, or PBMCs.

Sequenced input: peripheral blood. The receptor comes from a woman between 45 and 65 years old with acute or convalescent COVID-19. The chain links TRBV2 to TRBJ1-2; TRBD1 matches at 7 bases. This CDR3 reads CASLRGASGGYTF. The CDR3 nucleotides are TGTGCCAGCCTCAGGGGGGCCTCAGGGGGCTACACCTTC.